This TCR beta chain appears in the sequencing data of a study of blood T cell repertoires in COVID-19. Study-wide background: Some COVID-19 samples were acute and others convalescent; all came from the United States, Italy and Spain.

Per the original methods: For nucleated cells, counts were estimated from reference gene primer amplification. Clones were read by immunoSEQ multiplex PCR, and TCRdb kept only the in-frame ones, dropping some. The V and J calls and clone size are taken from that table; D and trimming were inferred from the DNA. The sample carries about 94,000 clones, 80% recorded once. This sequence was found in a woman of 80 years or more with acute or convalescent COVID-19. The sequenced sample was peripheral blood.

The CDR3 reads CASSKARQGATCNEQFF. The CDR3 DNA is TGTGCCAGCAGCAAAGCGCGACAGGGAGCGACTTGCAATGAGCAGTTCTTC. The chain uses TRBV21-1 and TRBJ2-1; the D call in the table, TRBD1, was not verified against the DNA. TRBV21-1 represents a pseudogene. This CDR3 has 17 residues.